The 19 T cell receptor beta chains below were found in one sample sequenced in a study of yellow fever vaccine responses in identical twins. TCRdb re-called the RT-PCR reads through MiXCR, storing one row per CDR3 protein. The profile covers about 13,000 distinct CDR3 sequences, with 84% appearing a single time and approximately 1.7% taken by the ten largest. Sequencing was performed on T cells from blood (PBMCs), unsorted or a sorted subset (not recorded which), taken before or after yellow fever vaccination (not recorded which). Every receptor here comes from a woman aged 18 to 35 who received the yellow fever vaccine.

The V call is TRBV5-1, the J call TRBJ1-2, with 7 nucleotides matching TRBD1. The CDR3 is 15 residues long. Germline V lookup: CDR1 SGHRS, CDR2 YFSETQ. The V segment lost 4 bases and the J segment 6 bases; nucleotides outside the gene matches: 12. CDR3 residues: CASSDDTPGTDGYTF. The CDR3 bases are TGCGCCAGCAGCGACGATACTCCCGGGACAGATGGCTACACCTTC.

The sample holds one count of this clonotype. The chain has TRBV6-4 and TRBJ2-3; the D gene is possibly TRBD2 (5 bases). Germline CDR1 reads MRHNA; CDR2 reads SNTAGT. The V end lost 4 bases, the J end lost 2 bases, and 10 bases lay between the germline ends. The CDR3 loop spans 14 amino acids. CDR3 loop: CASSATGDTDTQYF. The CDR3 region has the DNA TGTGCCAGCAGTGCGACCGGGGACACAGATACGCAGTATTTT.

There are a few counts of this clonotype. The chain carries TRBV28 and TRBJ2-4, with 11 bases lining up with TRBD2. CDR1 is MDHEN, CDR2 SYDVKM, per germline. This CDR3 region has 16 residues. The J segment lost 1 base and the V segment lost 5 bases, leaving 4 bases of the junction unmatched. CDR3 sequence reads: CASSPSSGRAKNIQYF. The DNA of the CDR3 is TGTGCCAGCAGTCCTTCTAGCGGGAGGGCCAAAAACATTCAGTACTTC. Full variable domain (rest looked up from reference TRBV28 and TRBJ2-4): DVKVTQSSRYLVKRTGEKVFLECVQDMDHENMFWYRQDPGLGLRLIYFSYDVKMKEKGDIPEGYSVSREKKERFSLILESASTNQTSMYLCASSPSSGRAKNIQYFGAGTRLSVL.

V usage is TRBV11-3 and J usage is TRBJ1-1; D is uncertain. Trimming left V 4 bases short and J 1 base short, with 7 bases between. The CDR3 has 13 amino acids. Germline V gene sequence: CDR1 SGHNT, CDR2 YENEEA. The CDR3 loop reads CASSSRRNTEAFF. In nucleotides, the CDR3 is TGTGCCAGCAGCTCCAGGAGGAACACTGAAGCTTTCTTT.

The genes are TRBV10-2 and TRBJ2-3; tentatively, D is TRBD2 (5 bases). Looked up from germline, CDR1 is WSHSY and CDR2 is SAAADI. The length of the CDR3 is 15 residues. The ends were cut back, 2 bases at V and 6 bases at J, with 15 bases in the middle. CDR3 loop: CASSERVLAGDTQYF. CDR3 in DNA: TGCGCCAGCAGTGAGAGGGTGCTAGCCGGGGATACGCAGTATTTT.

The V gene is TRBV4-3, the J gene TRBJ2-7; D is unclear. This CDR3 is 13 amino acids long. Trimming removed 0 bases from V and 2 bases from J, with 5 bases in between. Germline loops: CDR1 LGHNA, CDR2 YSLEER. The CDR3 DNA is TGCGCCAGCAGCCAAGACAGAACCTACGAGCAGTACTTC. Protein sequence: CASSQDRTYEQYF.

In DNA form, the CDR3 reads TGCGCCAGCAGTGGAAGGGGGCCGAGCTCCTACGAGCAGTACTTC. It yields the protein CASSGRGPSSYEQYF. This sequence joins TRBV10-2 and TRBJ2-7, with 7 bases identical to TRBD1. V gave up 4 bases and J gave up 0 bases; unmatched junction bases: 6. From germline, CDR1 is WSHSY and CDR2 SAAADI. This CDR3 region has 15 residues.

The chain has TRBV29-1 and TRBJ1-1; TRBD1 matches at 9 bases. CDR3 length: 15 amino acids. Looked up from germline, CDR1 is SQVTM and CDR2 is ANQGSEA. V dropped 7 bases and J dropped 4; count of bases not matched to a gene: 13. For the CDR3, the DNA is TGCAGCGCAAACCTCCGGACAGGGGCGGGCACTGAAGCTTTCTTT. This encodes CSANLRTGAGTEAFF.

The gene calls are TRBV29-1 and TRBJ2-1, with TRBD2 identical over 9 bases. Unmatched junction bases numbered 16, after V lost 7 bases and J lost 0 bases. Germline-derived CDR1 and CDR2 are SQVTM and ANQGSEA. The CDR3 runs 18 residues. The DNA of the CDR3 is TGCAGCGCCTCCGGCGGGGTAGCGGGAGCTCACTCCTACAATGAGCAGTTCTTC. Protein product: CSASGGVAGAHSYNEQFF.

This clonotype has just one count. The gene calls are TRBV11-2 and TRBJ1-1; D remains ambiguous. This CDR3 is 13 amino acids long. Germline V gene lookup returns CDR1 SGHAT and CDR2 FQNNGV. V dropped 5 bases and J dropped 8 bases, with 15 bases sitting between them. CDR3 nucleotide sequence: TGTGCCAGCAGCCGGAACCAGGAGGACGAAGCTTTCTTT. Translating it yields CASSRNQEDEAFF.

This chain connects TRBV19 to TRBJ1-5; unclear D gene. Germline V lookup: CDR1 LNHDA, CDR2 SQIVND (reference sequence). Trimming cost V 8 bases and J 2 bases, with 7 bases left between them. CDR3 size: 12 residues. The DNA for the CDR3 is TGTGCCAGTCAAAGGGGCAATCAGCCCCAGCATTTT. This encodes CASQRGNQPQHF.

This sequence joins TRBV6-1 and TRBJ1-1; D is possibly TRBD1 (5 bases). V was pared by 9 bases and J by 2 bases, with 13 bases between. Germline values: CDR1 MNHNS, CDR2 SASEGT. The CDR3 runs to 13 residues. The CDR3: CASYRGGNTEAFF. Here the CDR3 DNA reads TGTGCCAGTTACCGGGGGGGAAACACTGAAGCTTTCTTT.

This sequence joins TRBV18 and TRBJ2-5; a possible D gene is TRBD2 (5 bases). Between the trimmed V and J ends, which lost 3 bases and 1 base, there was a span of 12 bases. The CDR3 is 15 amino acids. Per the germline V gene, CDR1 is KGHSH and CDR2 is LQKENI. The CDR3 bases are TGTGCCAGCTCACCTAAAAGAGGGTTCCAAGAGACCCAGTACTTC. Its translation: CASSPKRGFQETQYF.

This chain connects TRBV20-1 to TRBJ2-3; D is possibly TRBD1 (5 bases). Deletions cut 2 bases from V and 3 bases from J, with 6 bases between. This CDR3 is 12 amino acids long. CDR1 and CDR2 from the germline V gene are DFQATT and SNEGSKA (reference sequence). The CDR3 nucleotides read TGCAGTGCTAGACCAGGGACAGATACGCAGTATTTT. Protein product: CSARPGTDTQYF.

This clonotype appeared once. As DNA, the CDR3 is TGCGCCAGCAGCCAAGATCCCTTAGGTTCCCCCACAGATACGCAGTATTTT. This codes for CASSQDPLGSPTDTQYF. V is TRBV4-1 and J is TRBJ2-3; D not certain. Trimming removed 0 bases from V and 2 bases from J, with 15 bases in between. CDR3 length equals 17 residues. The V gene's germline CDR1 is MGHRA and CDR2 YSYEKL.

The rearrangement uses TRBV28 and TRBJ1-5; D gene unclear. Trimming removed 2 bases at V and 0 bases at J, with 11 bases between. In germline, CDR1 is MDHEN, CDR2 SYDVKM. The CDR3 runs 16 residues. The CDR3 loop reads CASSLRLSNSNQPQHF. The CDR3 DNA sequence: TGTGCCAGCAGTTTAAGACTATCCAATAGCAATCAGCCCCAGCATTTT.

This clonotype was observed a single time. The CDR3, as DNA: TGTGCCAGCAGCTTACCGACAGGGCAAGAGACCCAGTACTTC. Its protein is CASSLPTGQETQYF. The chain links TRBV11-3 to TRBJ2-5; 7 nucleotides align to TRBD1. J lost 2 bases, V lost 2 bases, and 2 bases had no gene match. The germline gives CDR1 SGHNT, CDR2 YENEEA. CDR3 length equals 14 residues.

The V and J genes are TRBV18 and TRBJ1-3; unclear D gene. V was cut by 3 bases and J by 8 bases, with 5 bases left in between. From germline, CDR1 is KGHSH and CDR2 LQKENI. CDR3 length: 11 residues. CDR3 protein: CASSPGDTIYF. DNA of the CDR3: TGTGCCAGCTCACCCGGGGACACCATATATTTT.

The chain is built from TRBV4-1 and TRBJ2-7; maybe TRBD1 (5 bases). CDR3 length: 14 residues. CDR1 is MGHRA, CDR2 YSYEKL, per germline. V shed 1 base and J shed 0 bases, with 7 bases lying between them. As DNA, the CDR3 is TGCGCCAGCAGCCAAGCTCAGGGCTCCTACGAGCAGTACTTC. It yields the protein CASSQAQGSYEQYF.